This is a list of T cell receptor beta chains from one sample in a study of cytomegalovirus exposure and HLA in healthy donors. Repertoires were generated with immunoSEQ multiplex PCR, while TCRdb's copy carries only in-frame clones and drops some. The profile shows roughly 250,000 clones, 75% to 85% of them singletons. Input material: PBMCs. Source of these receptors: a girl aged 2 to 10 in good health and CMV-seronegative. Both conserved end residues are part of each CDR3. The order of the fields is clone size, D gene, J gene, V gene, CDR3 length, CDR3 DNA, CDR3 protein. The D gene is left open where the match is weak. Not every row has a clone size; where given, it reads once, few, many or a size class.

clone size: -
D gene: -
J gene: TRBJ1-5
V gene: TRBV19
CDR3 length: 14
CDR3 DNA: TGTGCCAGCTCATTCTCTCCGGTCGGGGGATCCCAGCATTTT
CDR3 protein: CASSFSPVGGSQHF

clone size: -
D gene: TRBD1
J gene: TRBJ2-7
V gene: TRBV28
CDR3 length: 16
CDR3 DNA: TGTGCCAGCAATCTCCTCAGGAGACAGGGGACCCACGAGCAGTACTTC
CDR3 protein: CASNLLRRQGTHEQYF

clone size: -
D gene: -
J gene: TRBJ1-5
V gene: TRBV7-2
CDR3 length: 18
CDR3 DNA: TGTGCCAGCAGCTCCCCCGCGGGGCTGTCCCCTTACAATCAGCCCCAGCATTTT
CDR3 protein: CASSSPAGLSPYNQPQHF

clone size: -
D gene: -
J gene: TRBJ1-2
V gene: TRBV4-1
CDR3 length: 13
CDR3 DNA: TGCGCCAGCAGCCGGCAGGAAAACTATGGCTACACCTTC
CDR3 protein: CASSRQENYGYTF

clone size: few
D gene: -
J gene: TRBJ2-5
V gene: TRBV5-1
CDR3 length: 13
CDR3 DNA: TGCGCCAGCAGCTTCGTGCAGGGTGGGACCCAGTACTTC
CDR3 protein: CASSFVQGGTQYF

clone size: -
D gene: -
J gene: TRBJ1-1
V gene: TRBV10-1
CDR3 length: 14
CDR3 DNA: TGCGCCAGCAGGGACACAAGGAGAAACACTGAAGCTTTCTTT
CDR3 protein: CASRDTRRNTEAFF

clone size: -
D gene: -
J gene: TRBJ2-7
V gene: TRBV7-2
CDR3 length: 13
CDR3 DNA: TGTGCCAGCAGCTTAGGGACTACGAGCGAGCAATACTTC
CDR3 protein: CASSLGTTSEQYF

clone size: -
D gene: TRBD1
J gene: TRBJ2-1
V gene: TRBV18
CDR3 length: 14
CDR3 DNA: TGTGCCAGCTCACCCATGACAGGGCTCAATGAGCAGTTCTTC
CDR3 protein: CASSPMTGLNEQFF

clone size: few
D gene: -
J gene: TRBJ1-5
V gene: TRBV2
CDR3 length: 14
CDR3 DNA: TGTGCCAGCAGTGAACAGGGCGGCAATCAGCCCCAGCATTTT
CDR3 protein: CASSEQGGNQPQHF

clone size: few
D gene: -
J gene: TRBJ2-7
V gene: TRBV4-1
CDR3 length: 13
CDR3 DNA: TGCGCCAGCAGCCAAGGGAGCTCCTACGAGCAGTACTTC
CDR3 protein: CASSQGSSYEQYF

clone size: -
D gene: -
J gene: TRBJ2-2
V gene: TRBV28
CDR3 length: 16
CDR3 DNA: TGTGCCAGCAGTTTATATCCGGGAGTTCACACCGGGGAGCTGTTTTTT
CDR3 protein: CASSLYPGVHTGELFF

clone size: -
D gene: TRBD2
J gene: TRBJ2-1
V gene: TRBV6-1
CDR3 length: 17
CDR3 DNA: TGTGCCAGCAGTGATCGGCCGGGCGGGAGGGCAGAAGATGAGCAGTTCTTC
CDR3 protein: CASSDRPGGRAEDEQFF

clone size: -
D gene: -
J gene: TRBJ1-5
V gene: TRBV19
CDR3 length: 15
CDR3 DNA: TGTGCCAGTAGTATGGTGAGCAGGGGTGATCAGCCCCAGCATTTT
CDR3 protein: CASSMVSRGDQPQHF

clone size: -
D gene: TRBD2
J gene: TRBJ2-1
V gene: TRBV7-2
CDR3 length: 15
CDR3 DNA: TGTGCCAGCAGCTATAGCGGGGGGCTCCTCAATGAGCAGTTCTTC
CDR3 protein: CASSYSGGLLNEQFF

clone size: -
D gene: TRBD1
J gene: TRBJ1-1
V gene: TRBV29-1
CDR3 length: 11
CDR3 DNA: TGCAGCGGGGACAGGGGGACTGAAGCTTTCTTT
CDR3 protein: CSGDRGTEAFF

clone size: -
D gene: -
J gene: TRBJ2-1
V gene: TRBV5-1
CDR3 length: 17
CDR3 DNA: TGCGCCAGCAGCTTGGTGAGACGGGGAGGTTCCTACAATGAGCAGTTCTTC
CDR3 protein: CASSLVRRGGSYNEQFF

clone size: -
D gene: -
J gene: TRBJ1-4
V gene: TRBV2
CDR3 length: 11
CDR3 DNA: TGTGCCAGCAACGGGAATGAAAAACTGTTTTTT
CDR3 protein: CASNGNEKLFF

clone size: -
D gene: TRBD1
J gene: TRBJ2-7
V gene: TRBV27
CDR3 length: 14
CDR3 DNA: TGTGCCAGCAGTCTACGAGGGGGCGGCCGCGAGCAGTACTTC
CDR3 protein: CASSLRGGGREQYF

clone size: -
D gene: TRBD1
J gene: TRBJ2-7
V gene: TRBV19
CDR3 length: 15
CDR3 DNA: TGTGCCAGTAGTACCCGGGACAGGGCCTCCTACGAGCAGTACTTC
CDR3 protein: CASSTRDRASYEQYF

clone size: -
D gene: -
J gene: TRBJ2-7
V gene: TRBV13
CDR3 length: 14
CDR3 DNA: TGTGCCAGCAGCTTAATTACCGGGGGCTACGAGCAGTACTTC
CDR3 protein: CASSLITGGYEQYF